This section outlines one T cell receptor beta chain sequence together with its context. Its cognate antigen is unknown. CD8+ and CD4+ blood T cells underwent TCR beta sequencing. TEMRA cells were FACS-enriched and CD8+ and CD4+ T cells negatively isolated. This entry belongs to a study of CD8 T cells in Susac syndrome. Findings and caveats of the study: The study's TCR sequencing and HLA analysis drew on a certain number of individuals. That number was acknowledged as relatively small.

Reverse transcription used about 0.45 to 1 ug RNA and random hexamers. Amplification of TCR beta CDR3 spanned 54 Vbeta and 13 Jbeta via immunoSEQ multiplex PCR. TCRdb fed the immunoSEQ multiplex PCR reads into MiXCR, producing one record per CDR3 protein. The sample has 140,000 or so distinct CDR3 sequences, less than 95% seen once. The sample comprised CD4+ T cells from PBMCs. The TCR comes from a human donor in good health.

DNA for the CDR3: TGTGCCAGCTCACGGCGACGGGTGAACACTGAAGCTTTCTTT. Protein: CASSRRRVNTEAFF. The gene calls are TRBV18 and TRBJ1-1, with unresolved D. The CDR3 extends over 14 amino acids. Germline V lookup: CDR1 KGHSH, CDR2 LQKENI. The V end lost 4 bases, the J end lost 0 bases, and 9 bases lay between the germline ends.